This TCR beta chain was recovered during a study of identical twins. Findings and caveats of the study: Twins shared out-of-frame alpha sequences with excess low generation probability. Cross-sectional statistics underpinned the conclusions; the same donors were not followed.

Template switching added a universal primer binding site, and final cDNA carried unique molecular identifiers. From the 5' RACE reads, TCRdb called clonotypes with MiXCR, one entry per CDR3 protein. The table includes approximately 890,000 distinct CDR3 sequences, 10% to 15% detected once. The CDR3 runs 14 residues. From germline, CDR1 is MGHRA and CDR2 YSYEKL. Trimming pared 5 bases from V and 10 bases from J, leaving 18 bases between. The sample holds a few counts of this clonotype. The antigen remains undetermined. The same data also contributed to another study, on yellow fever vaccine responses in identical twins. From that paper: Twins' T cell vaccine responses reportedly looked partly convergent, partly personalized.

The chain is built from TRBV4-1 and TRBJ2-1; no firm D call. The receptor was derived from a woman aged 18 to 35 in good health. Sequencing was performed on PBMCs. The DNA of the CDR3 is TGCGCCAGCAGCTCCTCGGGCTTTTCGAAGGAGCAGTTCTTC. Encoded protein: CASSSSGFSKEQFF.